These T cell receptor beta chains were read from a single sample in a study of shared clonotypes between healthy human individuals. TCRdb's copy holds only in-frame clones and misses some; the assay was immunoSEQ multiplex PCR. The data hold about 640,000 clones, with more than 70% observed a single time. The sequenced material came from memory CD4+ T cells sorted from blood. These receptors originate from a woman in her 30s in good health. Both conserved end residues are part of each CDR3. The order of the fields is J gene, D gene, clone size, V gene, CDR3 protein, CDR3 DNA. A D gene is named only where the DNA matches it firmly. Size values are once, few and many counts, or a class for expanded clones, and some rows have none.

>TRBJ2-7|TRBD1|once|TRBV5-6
CASSTPWTGDAYEQYF
TGTGCCAGCAGCACCCCATGGACAGGGGATGCCTACGAGCAGTACTTC
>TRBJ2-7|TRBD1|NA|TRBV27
CASSRGQGDEQYF
TGTGCCAGCAGCCGGGGACAGGGTGACGAGCAGTACTTC
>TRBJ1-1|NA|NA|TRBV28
CASSFPRMNTEAFF
TGTGCCAGCAGTTTCCCTCGTATGAACACTGAAGCTTTCTTT
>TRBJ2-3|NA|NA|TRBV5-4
CASSSSVGPYTQYF
TGTGCCAGCAGCTCCTCCGTCGGGCCGTATACGCAGTATTTT
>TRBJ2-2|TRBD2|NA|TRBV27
CASTPGLAGGRAGELFF
TGTGCCAGCACCCCGGGACTAGCGGGAGGGAGGGCCGGGGAGCTGTTTTTT
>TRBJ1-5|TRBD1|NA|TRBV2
CASSESRDRPHNQPQHF
TGTGCCAGCAGTGAAAGTCGGGACAGGCCTCACAATCAGCCCCAGCATTTT
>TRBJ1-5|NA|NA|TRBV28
CASRGINFNQPQHF
TGTGCCAGCAGAGGGATAAATTTCAATCAGCCCCAGCATTTT
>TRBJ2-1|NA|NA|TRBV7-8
CASSLNTREGYNEQFF
TGTGCCAGCAGCTTAAACACCCGCGAGGGATACAATGAGCAGTTCTTC
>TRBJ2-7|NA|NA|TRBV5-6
CASSPLEQYF
TGTGCCAGCAGCCCTCTGGAGCAGTACTTC
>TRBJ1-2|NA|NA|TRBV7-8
CASSPDIYSRNGYTF
TGTGCCAGCAGCCCCGACATTTACAGTCGCAATGGCTACACCTTC
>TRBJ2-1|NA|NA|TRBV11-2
CASYRGGYNEQFF
TGTGCCAGCTACAGGGGGGGTTACAATGAGCAGTTCTTC
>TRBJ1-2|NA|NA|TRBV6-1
CASTKQGLGFHGYTF
TGTGCCAGCACGAAACAGGGCCTTGGATTCCATGGCTACACCTTC
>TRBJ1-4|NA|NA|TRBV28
CASSYQGAANEKLFF
TGTGCCAGCAGTTATCAGGGTGCAGCTAATGAAAAACTGTTTTTT
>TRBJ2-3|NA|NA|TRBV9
CASSEGRPWDTQYF
TGTGCCAGCAGCGAGGGTCGACCCTGGGATACGCAGTATTTT
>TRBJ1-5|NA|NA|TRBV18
CASTEDGGNQPQHF
TGTGCCAGCACAGAGGACGGGGGCAATCAGCCCCAGCATTTT
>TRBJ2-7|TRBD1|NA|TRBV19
CAGQDYEQYF
TGTGCGGGACAGGACTACGAGCAGTACTTC
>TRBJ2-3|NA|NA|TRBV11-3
CASSLGFGTDTQYF
TGTGCCAGCAGCTTAGGGTTCGGCACAGATACGCAGTATTTT
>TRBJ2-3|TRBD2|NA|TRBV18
CASSPSGLAGGTDTQYF
TGTGCCAGCTCACCATCCGGACTAGCGGGGGGCACAGATACGCAGTATTTT
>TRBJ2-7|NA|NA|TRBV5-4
CASSLAPATYEQYF
TGTGCCAGCAGCTTGGCCCCCGCGACCTACGAGCAGTACTTC
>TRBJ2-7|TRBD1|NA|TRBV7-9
CASSLEPGQGLYEQYF
TGTGCCAGCAGCCTAGAGCCGGGACAGGGACTATACGAGCAGTACTTC
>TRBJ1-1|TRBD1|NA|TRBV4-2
CASSQAPSSDRLTEAFF
TGTGCCAGCAGCCAGGCACCGTCCTCGGACAGGCTCACTGAAGCTTTCTTT
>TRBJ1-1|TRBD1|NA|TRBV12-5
CASGLGTGEAFF
TGTGCTAGTGGTTTGGGGACAGGGGAAGCTTTCTTT
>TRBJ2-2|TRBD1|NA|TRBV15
CATSRAQPGGLTGELFF
TGTGCCACCAGCAGAGCCCAGCCAGGGGGTTTAACCGGGGAGCTGTTTTTT
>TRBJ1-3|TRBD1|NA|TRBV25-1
CASSVSGTGSSGNTIYF
TGTGCCAGCAGTGTATCCGGGACAGGATCCTCTGGAAACACCATATATTTT
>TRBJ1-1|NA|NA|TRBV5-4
CASSETANTEAFF
TGTGCCAGCAGCGAGACAGCGAACACTGAAGCTTTCTTT
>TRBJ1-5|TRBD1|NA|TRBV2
CASSQQGYQPQHF
TGTGCCAGCAGCCAACAGGGGTACCAGCCCCAGCATTTT
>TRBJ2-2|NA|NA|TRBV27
CASSLRRGNTGELFF
TGTGCCAGCAGTTTAAGGCGGGGGAACACCGGGGAGCTGTTTTTT
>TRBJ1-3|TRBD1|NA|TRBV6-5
CASSFARTGAGNTIYF
TGTGCCAGCAGTTTCGCTCGGACAGGGGCTGGAAACACCATATATTTT
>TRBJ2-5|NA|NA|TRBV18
CASSRIQGETQYF
TGTGCCAGCTCACGGATCCAAGGGGAGACCCAGTACTTC
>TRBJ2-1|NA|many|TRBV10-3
CAISVGGDEQFF
TGTGCCATCAGTGTAGGGGGGGACGAGCAGTTCTTC
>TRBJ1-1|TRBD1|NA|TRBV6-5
CASSYHPQGATEAFF
TGTGCCAGCAGTTACCACCCCCAGGGGGCAACTGAAGCTTTCTTT
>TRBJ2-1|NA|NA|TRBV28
CASSLYDEQFF
TGTGCCAGCAGTCTTTACGATGAGCAGTTCTTC
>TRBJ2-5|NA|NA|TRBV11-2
CASSSGTRTVPETQYF
TGTGCCAGCAGTTCCGGGACCCGGACAGTCCCAGAGACCCAGTACTTC
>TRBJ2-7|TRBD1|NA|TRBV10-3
CAIGMGTGAYEQYF
TGTGCCATCGGTATGGGGACAGGGGCCTACGAGCAGTACTTC
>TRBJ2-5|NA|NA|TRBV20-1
CSARSSETQYF
TGCAGTGCGCGAAGTTCGGAGACCCAGTACTTC
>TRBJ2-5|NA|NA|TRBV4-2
CASSLETGGGQETQYF
TGTGCCAGCAGCTTGGAGACAGGCGGTGGGCAAGAGACCCAGTACTTC
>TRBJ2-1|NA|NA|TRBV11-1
CASSPRRSGVYNEQFF
TGTGCCAGCAGCCCCCGCCGATCGGGGGTGTACAATGAGCAGTTCTTC
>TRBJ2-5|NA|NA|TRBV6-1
CASSPAWGRQETQYF
TGTGCCAGCAGTCCCGCATGGGGTCGTCAAGAGACCCAGTACTTC
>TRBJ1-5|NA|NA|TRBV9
CASSVGVGDGAQHF
TGTGCCAGCAGCGTAGGCGTTGGGGACGGGGCCCAGCATTTT
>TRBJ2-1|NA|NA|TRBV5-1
CASSLVGNTYNEQFF
TGCGCCAGCAGCTTGGTAGGAAATACCTACAATGAGCAGTTCTTC
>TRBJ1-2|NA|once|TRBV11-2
CASSLDLYSGYTF
TGTGCCAGCAGCTTAGATCTTTATAGCGGCTACACCTTC
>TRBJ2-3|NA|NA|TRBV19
CASSMSVVNTQYF
TGTGCCAGTAGTATGAGTGTGGTAAATACGCAGTATTTT
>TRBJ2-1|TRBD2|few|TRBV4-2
CASSQAGTSGRANNEQFF
TGTGCCAGCAGCCAAGCTGGGACTAGCGGGAGGGCCAACAATGAGCAGTTCTTC
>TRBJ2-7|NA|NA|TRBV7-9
CASSLLGVSIYEQYF
TGTGCCAGCAGCTTGCTTGGAGTAAGCATCTACGAGCAGTACTTC
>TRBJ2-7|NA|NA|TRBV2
CASSERHGSYEQYF
TGTGCCAGCAGTGAACGGCACGGCTCCTACGAGCAGTACTTC
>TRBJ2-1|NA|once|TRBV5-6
CASSLHYNEQFF
TGTGCCAGCAGCCTACATTACAATGAGCAGTTCTTC
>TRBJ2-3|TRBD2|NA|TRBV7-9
CASSPKAGGERYTQYF
TGTGCCAGCAGCCCCAAAGCGGGAGGGGAACGTTATACGCAGTATTTT
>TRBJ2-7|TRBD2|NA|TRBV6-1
CASSEAGGPGEQYF
TGTGCCAGCAGTGAAGCGGGAGGGCCGGGCGAGCAGTACTTC
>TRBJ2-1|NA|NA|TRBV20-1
CSATSYLRSFF
TGCAGTGCTACTAGCTACCTTCGCTCCTTCTTC
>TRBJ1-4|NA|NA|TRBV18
CASGGGPEEKLFF
TGTGCCAGCGGTGGGGGCCCAGAAGAAAAACTGTTTTTT
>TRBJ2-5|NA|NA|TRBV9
CASSVAGQGRETQYF
TGTGCCAGCAGCGTAGCGGGGCAGGGGCGAGAGACCCAGTACTTC
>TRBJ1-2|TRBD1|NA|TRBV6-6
CASSNTGVDGYTF
TGTGCCAGCAGCAACACAGGGGTGGATGGCTACACCTTC